Listed below are T cell receptor beta chains from one sample, sequenced in a study of T-cell memory formation after mild COVID-19. TCRdb processed the 5' RACE reads anew with MiXCR; each CDR3 protein has one entry. This table has 190,000 or so distinct CDR3 sequences, 20% to 25% appearing once. The sample was PBMCs or a T cell subset sorted from them (not recorded which). The source is an adult woman who had mild COVID-19 (a few samples of this study predate the infection). Cell type and time point are not known. Both conserved end residues are part of each CDR3. Each record gives: D gene, J gene, V gene, clone size, CDR3 protein, CDR3 DNA. The D gene is left open where the match is weak. Only part of the rows carry a size: once, few, many, or a class if the clone is expanded.

NA | TRBJ2-7 | TRBV7-9 | few | CASSLGRDISAGEQYF | TGTGCCAGCAGCTTAGGGCGGGACATTTCTGCCGGTGAGCAGTACTTC
NA | TRBJ2-7 | TRBV7-9 | NA | CASSLPREYEQYF | TGTGCCAGCAGCTTACCCAGGGAATACGAGCAGTACTTC
NA | TRBJ1-1 | TRBV5-5 | few | CASSRTVGAEAFF | TGTGCCAGCAGCCGGACGGTGGGGGCTGAAGCTTTCTTT
NA | TRBJ1-1 | TRBV7-6 | few | CASSSPRGEAFF | TGTGCCAGCAGCTCGCCCCGGGGTGAAGCTTTCTTT
TRBD2 | TRBJ2-3 | TRBV12-3/TRBV12-4 | many | CASSSSASGSTDTQYF | TGTGCCAGCAGTTCCAGTGCTAGCGGGAGCACAGATACGCAGTATTTT
TRBD2 | TRBJ2-7 | TRBV12-3/TRBV12-4 | NA | CASSPTGTSGGREQYF | TGTGCCAGCAGCCCAACCGGTACTAGCGGGGGACGTGAGCAGTACTTC
TRBD1 | TRBJ1-4 | TRBV10-3 | few | CATGTGDEKLFF | TGTGCCACCGGGACAGGGGATGAAAAACTGTTTTTT
NA | TRBJ1-1 | TRBV25-1 | NA | CASSVAGEAFF | TGTGCCAGCAGTGTTGCGGGGGAAGCTTTCTTT
NA | TRBJ1-1 | TRBV6-6 | few | CASSSPNQQGPGTEAFF | TGTGCCAGCAGTTCCCCGAACCAACAGGGCCCCGGGACTGAAGCTTTCTTT
NA | TRBJ2-7 | TRBV20-1 | NA | CSARFRSYEQYF | TGCAGTGCTAGATTCCGCTCCTACGAGCAGTACTTC
TRBD2 | TRBJ2-1 | TRBV9 | NA | CASSVQRGGFGEQFF | TGTGCCAGCAGCGTACAACGGGGGGGCTTCGGTGAGCAGTTCTTC
TRBD2 | TRBJ2-7 | TRBV4-1 | NA | CASSQVLAGSYEQYF | TGCGCCAGCAGCCAAGTACTAGCGGGATCCTACGAGCAGTACTTC
TRBD2 | TRBJ2-1 | TRBV11-3 | NA | CASSFRDSGAYNEQFF | TGTGCCAGCAGCTTTAGAGATAGCGGGGCTTACAATGAGCAGTTCTTC
NA | TRBJ2-7 | TRBV20-1 | NA | CSARLPGGGYEQYF | TGCAGTGCTAGGTTGCCAGGCGGAGGCTACGAGCAGTACTTC
NA | TRBJ2-1 | TRBV7-6 | NA | CASSLVESGNEQFF | TGTGCCAGCAGCCTCGTGGAGTCCGGCAATGAGCAGTTCTTC
NA | TRBJ1-5 | TRBV12-3/TRBV12-4 | few | CASSPFTGGQPQHF | TGTGCCAGCAGTCCATTTACGGGGGGTCAGCCCCAGCATTTT
NA | TRBJ1-2 | TRBV7-9 | few | CATRHLYGYTF | TGTGCGACACGGCACCTCTATGGCTACACCTTC
TRBD1 | TRBJ1-5 | TRBV29-1 | NA | CSVGTGLQPQHF | TGCAGCGTTGGGACAGGGCTTCAGCCCCAGCATTTT
NA | TRBJ2-1 | TRBV27 | few | CASSFLFSSANEQFF | TGTGCCAGCAGTTTCCTCTTCTCTAGCGCCAATGAGCAGTTCTTC
NA | TRBJ2-4 | TRBV7-9 | NA | CASSLGRDRDIQYF | TGTGCCAGCAGCTTGGGTCGGGATCGGGACATTCAGTACTTC
TRBD2 | TRBJ2-5 | TRBV20-1 | few | CSARDAVAGESETQYF | TGCAGTGCTAGAGATGCGGTAGCGGGAGAGTCAGAGACCCAGTACTTC
TRBD2 | TRBJ2-3 | TRBV9 | few | CASAAGDAQDTQYF | TGTGCCAGCGCGGCGGGGGATGCACAAGATACGCAGTATTTT
NA | TRBJ2-2 | TRBV27 | NA | CASSPFAPPAGELFF | TGTGCCAGCAGTCCATTCGCACCGCCGGCCGGGGAGCTGTTTTTT
NA | TRBJ2-3 | TRBV7-8 | NA | CASSSPRGGGTDTQYF | TGTGCCAGCAGCTCCCCACGTGGGGGTGGCACAGATACGCAGTATTTT
TRBD1 | TRBJ1-2 | TRBV2 | once | CASRDLPGQGEAGYGYTF | TGTGCCAGCAGAGACTTACCGGGACAGGGTGAAGCGGGCTATGGCTACACCTTC
NA | TRBJ1-4 | TRBV20-1 | NA | CSARTEWGVNEKLFF | TGCAGTGCTAGAACAGAGTGGGGAGTTAATGAAAAACTGTTTTTT
TRBD1 | TRBJ2-7 | TRBV29-1 | few | CSVDAGTGGMQYF | TGCAGCGTTGACGCCGGGACAGGGGGCATGCAGTACTTC
NA | TRBJ1-5 | TRBV4-1 | few | CASSRFTGRGQPQHF | TGCGCCAGCAGCCGATTTACAGGGAGAGGTCAGCCCCAGCATTTT
NA | TRBJ2-3 | TRBV19 | NA | CASSIVGASITDTQYF | TGTGCCAGTAGTATAGTGGGGGCTAGCATCACAGATACGCAGTATTTT
NA | TRBJ2-3 | TRBV15 | NA | CATSGRASGDTQYF | TGTGCCACCAGCGGCCGCGCCTCGGGAGATACGCAGTATTTT
TRBD1 | TRBJ1-5 | TRBV7-9 | NA | CASSPGTGGNQPQHF | TGTGCCAGCAGCCCCGGGACAGGGGGAAATCAGCCCCAGCATTTT
TRBD1 | TRBJ1-2 | TRBV20-1 | few | CSARDTRLDREAGYTF | TGCAGTGCTAGAGATACTCGGTTGGACAGGGAGGCTGGCTACACCTTC
TRBD2 | TRBJ2-2 | TRBV12-3/TRBV12-4 | NA | CASSPSGGDKLFF | TGTGCCAGCAGTCCTAGCGGGGGGGATAAGCTGTTTTTT
NA | TRBJ1-4 | TRBV25-1 | many | CASSGSEDAVFF | TGTGCCAGCAGTGGATCGGAGGACGCAGTGTTTTTT
TRBD2 | TRBJ2-1 | TRBV9 | NA | CDSSALAGAYNEQFF | TGTGACAGCAGCGCACTAGCGGGGGCCTACAATGAGCAGTTCTTC
NA | TRBJ2-6 | TRBV4-3 | NA | CASSMFSGANVLTF | TGCGCCAGCAGCATGTTCTCTGGGGCCAACGTCCTGACTTTC
NA | TRBJ1-1 | TRBV7-8 | NA | CASSLIQGTNTEAFF | TGTGCCAGCAGCTTAATTCAGGGGACGAACACTGAAGCTTTCTTT
TRBD2 | TRBJ2-3 | TRBV15 | few | CATSQDTASGDTQYF | TGTGCCACCAGCCAGGACACCGCTAGCGGGGATACGCAGTATTTT
NA | TRBJ2-7 | TRBV10-3 | NA | CAISSGQGNPYEQYF | TGTGCCATCAGTAGCGGGCAGGGTAATCCTTACGAGCAGTACTTC
TRBD1 | TRBJ1-2 | TRBV7-9 | NA | CASSLAGQGDYGYTF | TGTGCCAGCAGCTTAGCGGGACAGGGGGACTATGGCTACACCTTC
NA | TRBJ2-3 | TRBV9 | NA | CASSPWNTDTQYF | TGTGCCAGCAGTCCGTGGAACACAGATACGCAGTATTTT
TRBD2 | TRBJ2-1 | TRBV7-3 | NA | CASSLGLASSGYNEQFF | TGTGCCAGCAGCTTAGGCTTGGCGTCTAGCGGGTACAATGAGCAGTTCTTC